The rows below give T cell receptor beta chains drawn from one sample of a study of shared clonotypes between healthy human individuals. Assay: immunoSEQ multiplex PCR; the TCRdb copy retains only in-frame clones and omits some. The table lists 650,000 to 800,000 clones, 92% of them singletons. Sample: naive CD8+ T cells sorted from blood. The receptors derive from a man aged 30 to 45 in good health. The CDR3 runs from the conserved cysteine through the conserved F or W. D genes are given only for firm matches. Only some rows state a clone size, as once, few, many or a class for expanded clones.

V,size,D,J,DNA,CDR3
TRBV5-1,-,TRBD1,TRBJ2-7,TGCGCCAGCAGCTTAGCCAGGGGGAGCTACGAGCAGCACTTC,CASSLARGSYEQHF
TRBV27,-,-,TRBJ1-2,TGTGCCAGCAGTCTTCGCGGGGGCGAGGGCTACAACTATGGCTACACCTTC,CASSLRGGEGYNYGYTF
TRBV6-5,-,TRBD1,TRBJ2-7,TGTGCCAGCAGTCTCGGACAGGGGGGGTACGAGCAGTACTTC,CASSLGQGGYEQYF
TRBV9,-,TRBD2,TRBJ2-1,TGTGCCAGCAGCGCCTCCTACACTAGCGGGAATTACAATGAGCAGTTCTTC,CASSASYTSGNYNEQFF
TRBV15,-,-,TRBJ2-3,TGTGCCACCAGCAGAGCGACAGTGCCAGATACGCAGTATTTT,CATSRATVPDTQYF
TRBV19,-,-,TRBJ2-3,TGTGCCAGTAGGCCCAAGGGGTCTGATACGCAGTATTTT,CASRPKGSDTQYF
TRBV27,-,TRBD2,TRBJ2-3,TGTGCCAGCAGTTATCGGGAGGGCCGCGCAGATACGCAGTATTTT,CASSYREGRADTQYF
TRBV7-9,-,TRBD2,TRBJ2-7,TGTGCCAGCAGCTTAATCACAGCGGGAGTCGACGAGCAGTACTTC,CASSLITAGVDEQYF
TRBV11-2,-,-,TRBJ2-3,TGTGCCAGCAGCGCCGAGGGCTCCACAGATACGCAGTATTTT,CASSAEGSTDTQYF
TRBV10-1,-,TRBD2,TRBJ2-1,TGCGCCAGCAGTGGGACTAGCGACGCCTACAATGAGCAGTTCTTC,CASSGTSDAYNEQFF
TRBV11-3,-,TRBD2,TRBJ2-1,TGTGCCAGCAGCTTAGGACTAGCGGGACAGACAGACAACTACAATGAGCAGTTCTTC,CASSLGLAGQTDNYNEQFF
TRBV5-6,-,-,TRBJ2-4,TGTGCCAGCAGCTTGGAAACAGGGCTAGCCAAAAACATTCAGTACTTC,CASSLETGLAKNIQYF
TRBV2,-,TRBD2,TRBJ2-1,TGTGCCAGCAGTGTAGCGGGAGCGACGTACAATGAGCAGTTCTTC,CASSVAGATYNEQFF
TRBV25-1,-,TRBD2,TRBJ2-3,TGTGCCAGCAGTGATTTGACTAGCGGTTACACAGATACGCAGTATTTT,CASSDLTSGYTDTQYF
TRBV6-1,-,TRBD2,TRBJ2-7,TGTGCCAGCAGTGTTACTAGCGGTACAAGCTCCTACGAGCAGTACTTC,CASSVTSGTSSYEQYF
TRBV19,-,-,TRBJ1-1,TGTGCCAGTAGTCTCGGAGGGATGAACACTGAAGCTTTCTTT,CASSLGGMNTEAFF
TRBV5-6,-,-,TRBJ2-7,TGTGCCAGCAGCTTGCCGGGACTGAGCGACGAGCAGTACTTC,CASSLPGLSDEQYF
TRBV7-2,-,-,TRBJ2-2,TGTGCCACCCCACCGGGATCCACTAGCACCGGGGAGCTGTTTTTT,CATPPGSTSTGELFF
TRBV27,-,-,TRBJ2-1,TGTGCCAGCAGTTTCGGGAGAAGGGGGGAGCAGTTCTTC,CASSFGRRGEQFF
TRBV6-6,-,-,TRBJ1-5,TGTGCCAGCACCATTACAGGTAGCAATCAGCCCCAGCATTTT,CASTITGSNQPQHF
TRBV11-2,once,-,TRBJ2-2,TGTGCCAGCTGCGGGACGAACACCGGGGAGCTGTTTTTT,CASCGTNTGELFF
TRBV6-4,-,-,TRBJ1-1,TGTGCCAGCAGTTACGACATGAACACTGAAGCTTTCTTT,CASSYDMNTEAFF
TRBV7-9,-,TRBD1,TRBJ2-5,TGTGCCAGCAGCTTCGGGACAGGGGAAGCAGAGACCCAGTACTTC,CASSFGTGEAETQYF
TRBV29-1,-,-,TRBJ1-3,TGCAGCGCCCAGACGGCCAGCTCTGGAAACACCATATATTTT,CSAQTASSGNTIYF
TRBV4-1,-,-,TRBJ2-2,TGCGCCAGCAGCCGAACAGGAGTCAACACCGGGGAGCTGTTTTTT,CASSRTGVNTGELFF
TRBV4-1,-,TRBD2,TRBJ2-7,TGCGCCAGCAGCCAAGATCCCCCGGGGGGGTTGTACTACGAGCAGTACTTC,CASSQDPPGGLYYEQYF
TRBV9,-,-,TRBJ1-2,TGTGCCAGCAGCGTTGCGGACCCGTCTCTGGGCTATGGCTACACCTTC,CASSVADPSLGYGYTF
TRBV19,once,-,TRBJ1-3,TGTGCCAGTAGTATAGTCTCCGGGGTCTCCTCTGGAAACACCATATATTTT,CASSIVSGVSSGNTIYF
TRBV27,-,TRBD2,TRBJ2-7,TGTGCCAGCAGTTTGCTAGCGGCTCCCTACGAGCAGTACTTC,CASSLLAAPYEQYF
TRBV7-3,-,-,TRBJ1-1,TGTGCCAGCAGCTTTTCAGGGAACACTGAAGCTTTCTTT,CASSFSGNTEAFF
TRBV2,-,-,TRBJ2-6,TGTGCCAGCTCACTCGGGGCTGGGGCCAACGTCCTGACTTTC,CASSLGAGANVLTF
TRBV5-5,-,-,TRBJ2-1,TGTGCCAGCAGCTTATGGGCCTACAATGAGCAGTTCTTC,CASSLWAYNEQFF
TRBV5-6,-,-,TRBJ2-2,TGTGCCAGCAGCTCGCGACCCTCAATACTGTCGAACACCGGGGAGCTGTTTTTT,CASSSRPSILSNTGELFF
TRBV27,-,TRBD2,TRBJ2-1,TGTGCCAGCAGTCCCGGGACTACCTCCTACAATGAGCAGTTCTTC,CASSPGTTSYNEQFF
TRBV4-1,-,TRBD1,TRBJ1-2,TGCGCCAGCAGCTCGCCCAGAGCGAAAGGACAGGGGGTAAAGGGCTATGGCTACACCTTC,CASSSPRAKGQGVKGYGYTF
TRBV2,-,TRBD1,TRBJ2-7,TGTGCCAGCAGACCCAAGGACAGGGGAGGAGAGCAGTACTTC,CASRPKDRGGEQYF
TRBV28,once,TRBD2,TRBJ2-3,TGTGCCAGCCAATGGACTAGCGGGAGTAGCACAGATACGCAGTATTTT,CASQWTSGSSTDTQYF
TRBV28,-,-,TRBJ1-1,TGTGCCAGCAGTACATCGAGACAGGACCGGGGGACTGAAGCTTTCTTT,CASSTSRQDRGTEAFF
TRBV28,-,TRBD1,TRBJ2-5,TGTGCCAGCAGTTTACCCGGGACAGAACAAGAGACCCAGTACTTC,CASSLPGTEQETQYF
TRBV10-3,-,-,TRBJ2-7,TGTGCCATCGGCGAAACCTACGAGCAGTACTTC,CAIGETYEQYF
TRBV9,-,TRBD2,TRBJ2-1,TGTGCCAGCAGCGCCCCGAAAAAGCGGGAGATTTCCTACAATGAGCAGTTCTTC,CASSAPKKREISYNEQFF
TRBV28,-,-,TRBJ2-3,TGTGCCAGCACTCGAATAGCAATTACCACTCCTGATACGCAGTATTTT,CASTRIAITTPDTQYF
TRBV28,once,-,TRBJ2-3,TGTGCCAGCAGTACCGACTTCCTCTCCAGGGACACAGATACGCAGTATTTT,CASSTDFLSRDTDTQYF
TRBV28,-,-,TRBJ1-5,TGTGCCAGCTCATGGAACAATCAGCCCCAGCATTTT,CASSWNNQPQHF
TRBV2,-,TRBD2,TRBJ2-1,TGTGCCAGCAGTGACCCGGGACTAGCGGGAGTCTATGAGCAGTTCTTC,CASSDPGLAGVYEQFF
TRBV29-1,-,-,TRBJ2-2,TGCAGCGTTGCTCTAGTCGACGGGGGACAACTCACCGGGGAGCTGTTTTTT,CSVALVDGGQLTGELFF
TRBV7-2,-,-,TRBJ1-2,TGTGCCAGCAGCTTAGACGGGTTCTATGGCTACACCTTC,CASSLDGFYGYTF
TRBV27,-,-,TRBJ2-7,TGTGCCAGCAGTCCCGGCCTAGGGGCGAGGGAGCAGTACTTC,CASSPGLGAREQYF
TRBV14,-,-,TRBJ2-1,TGTGCCAGCAGCCAACGGAGGGAGCTCCACAATGAGCAGTTCTTC,CASSQRRELHNEQFF
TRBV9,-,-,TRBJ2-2,TGTGCCAGCAGCGTCGAGGAATTGGGGCCCGGGGAGCTGTTTTTT,CASSVEELGPGELFF
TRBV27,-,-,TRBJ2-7,TGTGCCAGCAGTTTATCGGGCAGATCCTACGAGCAGTACTTC,CASSLSGRSYEQYF
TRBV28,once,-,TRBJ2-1,TGTGCCAGCACCAGAGATAGGGGGTCCTACAATGAGCAGTTCTTC,CASTRDRGSYNEQFF
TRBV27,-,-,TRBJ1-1,TGTGCCAGCAGGACGCCTTTCCAAGCTTTCTTT,CASRTPFQAFF
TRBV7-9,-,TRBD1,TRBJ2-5,TGTGCCAGCAGCTTAAGGGACAGGGGCTCCGAAGAGACCCAGTACTTC,CASSLRDRGSEETQYF
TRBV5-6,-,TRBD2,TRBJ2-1,TGTGCCAGCAGCACATTGACGGGAGGGTTTGTAAATGAGCAGTTCTTC,CASSTLTGGFVNEQFF